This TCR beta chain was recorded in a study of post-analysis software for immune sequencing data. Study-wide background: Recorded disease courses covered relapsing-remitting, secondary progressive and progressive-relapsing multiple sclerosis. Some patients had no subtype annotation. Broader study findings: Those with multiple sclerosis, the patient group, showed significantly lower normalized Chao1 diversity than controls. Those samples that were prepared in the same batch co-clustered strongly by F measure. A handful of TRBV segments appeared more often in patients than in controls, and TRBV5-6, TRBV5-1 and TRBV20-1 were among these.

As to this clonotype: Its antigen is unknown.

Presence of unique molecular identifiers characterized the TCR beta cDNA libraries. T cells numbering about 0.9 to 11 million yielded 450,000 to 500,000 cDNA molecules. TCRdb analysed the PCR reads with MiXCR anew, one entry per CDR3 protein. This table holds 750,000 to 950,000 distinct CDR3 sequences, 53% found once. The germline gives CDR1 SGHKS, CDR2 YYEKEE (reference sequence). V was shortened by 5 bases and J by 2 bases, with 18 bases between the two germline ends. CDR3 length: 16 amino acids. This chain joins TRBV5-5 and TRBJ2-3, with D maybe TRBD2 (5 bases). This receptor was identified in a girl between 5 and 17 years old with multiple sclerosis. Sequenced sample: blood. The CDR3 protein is CASSFPWTPDTDTQYF. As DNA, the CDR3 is TGTGCCAGCAGTTTCCCGTGGACTCCAGACACAGATACGCAGTATTTT.